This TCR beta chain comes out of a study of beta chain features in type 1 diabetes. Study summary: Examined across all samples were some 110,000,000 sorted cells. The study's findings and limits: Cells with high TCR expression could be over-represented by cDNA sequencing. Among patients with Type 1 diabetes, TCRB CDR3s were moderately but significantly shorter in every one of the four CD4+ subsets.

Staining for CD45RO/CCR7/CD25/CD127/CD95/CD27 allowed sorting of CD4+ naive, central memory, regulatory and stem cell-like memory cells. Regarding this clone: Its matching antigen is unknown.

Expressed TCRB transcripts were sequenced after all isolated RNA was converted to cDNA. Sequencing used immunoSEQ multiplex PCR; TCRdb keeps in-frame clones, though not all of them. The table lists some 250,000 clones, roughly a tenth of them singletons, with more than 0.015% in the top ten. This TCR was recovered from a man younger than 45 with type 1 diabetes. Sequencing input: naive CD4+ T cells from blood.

For the CDR3, the DNA is TGTGCCAGCAGTGGGGGGGTTTGGAATAGCAATCAGCCCCAGCATTTT. Translating it yields CASSGGVWNSNQPQHF. The chain couples TRBV6-1 to TRBJ1-5; tentatively, D is TRBD1 (5 bases). Looked up from germline, CDR1 is MNHNS and CDR2 is SASEGT. V dropped 4 bases and J dropped 0 bases, with 13 bases sitting between them. CDR3 length equals 16 residues.